This T cell receptor beta chain emerged from a study of T cell clonality in common variable immunodeficiency. Study-wide results and limits: Fewer TCRbeta clones were shared among CVID subjects than controls.

Of note for this clone: The antigen remains undetermined. The observed sequence ends 3 residues before the CDR3 terminus, with the missing tail filled in from the germline J gene.

The CDR3 consists of 13 residues. V lost 2 bases to trimming and J lost 0 bases, with 5 bases between them. Germline V CDR1 and CDR2: SEHNR, FQNEAQ (reference sequence). The repertoire was sequenced with immunoSEQ multiplex PCR; TCRdb's copy has only in-frame clones and lacks some. Recorded here are tens of thousands of clones, with no singletons, and the ten leading clones hold roughly 2%. The clonotype comes from a person aged 18 to 70 in good health. The chain employs TRBV7-9 and TRBJ2-7, with unresolved D. Sample: peripheral blood mononuclear cells. The part of the CDR3 DNA that was read is TGTGCCAGCAGCTTATCCAACTCCTACGAG. It yields the protein CASSLSNSYE. The CDR3 reads in full as CASSLSNSYEQYF. Drawing the rest from reference TRBV7-9 and TRBJ2-7, the complete variable domain is DTGVSQNPRHKITKRGQNVTFRCDPISEHNRLYWYRQTLGQGPEFLTYFQNEAQLEKSRLLSDRFSAERPKGSFSTLEIQRTEQGDSAMYLCASSLSNSYEQYFGPGTRLTVT.